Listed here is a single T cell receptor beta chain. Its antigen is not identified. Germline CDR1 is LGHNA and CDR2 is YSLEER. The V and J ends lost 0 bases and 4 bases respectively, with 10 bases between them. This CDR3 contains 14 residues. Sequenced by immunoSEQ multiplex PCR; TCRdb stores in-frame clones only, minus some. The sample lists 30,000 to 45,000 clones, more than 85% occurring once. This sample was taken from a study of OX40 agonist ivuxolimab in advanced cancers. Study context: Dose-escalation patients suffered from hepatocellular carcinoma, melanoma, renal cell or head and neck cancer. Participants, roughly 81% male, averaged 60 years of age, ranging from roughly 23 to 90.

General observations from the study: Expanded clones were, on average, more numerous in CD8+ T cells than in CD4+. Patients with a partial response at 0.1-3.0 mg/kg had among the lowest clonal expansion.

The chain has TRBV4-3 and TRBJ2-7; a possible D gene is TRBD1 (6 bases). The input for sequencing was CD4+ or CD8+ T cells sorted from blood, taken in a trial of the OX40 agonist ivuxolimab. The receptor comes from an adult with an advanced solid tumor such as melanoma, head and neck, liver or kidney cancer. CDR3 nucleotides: TGCGCCAGCAGCCAAGATTCGGACAGATACGAGCAGTACTTC. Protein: CASSQDSDRYEQYF.